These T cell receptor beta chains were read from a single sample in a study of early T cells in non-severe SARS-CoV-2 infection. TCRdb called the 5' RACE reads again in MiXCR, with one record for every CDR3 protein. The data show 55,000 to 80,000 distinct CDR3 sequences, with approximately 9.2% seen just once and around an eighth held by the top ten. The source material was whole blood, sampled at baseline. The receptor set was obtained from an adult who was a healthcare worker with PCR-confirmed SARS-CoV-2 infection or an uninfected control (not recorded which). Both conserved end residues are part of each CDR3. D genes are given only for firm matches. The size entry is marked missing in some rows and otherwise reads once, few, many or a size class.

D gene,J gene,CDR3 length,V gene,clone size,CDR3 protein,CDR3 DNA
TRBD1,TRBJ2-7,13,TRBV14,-,CASTGTGGRGQYF,TGTGCCAGCACAGGGACAGGGGGCAGAGGGCAGTACTTC
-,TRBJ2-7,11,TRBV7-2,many,CASSSAYEQYF,TGTGCCAGCAGCTCAGCCTACGAGCAGTACTTC
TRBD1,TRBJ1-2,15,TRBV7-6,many,CASSLEETGAAGYTF,TGTGCCAGCAGCTTAGAAGAGACAGGGGCTGCTGGCTACACCTTC
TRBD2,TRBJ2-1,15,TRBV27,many,CASSLSSSSGSEQFF,TGTGCCAGCAGTTTAAGTTCTAGTAGCGGGAGCGAGCAGTTCTTC
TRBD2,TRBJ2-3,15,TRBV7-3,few,CASSLTSSSGYTQYF,TGTGCCAGCAGCTTAACGTCGTCTAGCGGATATACGCAGTATTTT
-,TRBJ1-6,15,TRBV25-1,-,CASSEYRGGNSPLHF,TGTGCCAGCAGTGAATACCGGGGGGGCAATTCACCCCTCCACTTT
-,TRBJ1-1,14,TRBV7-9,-,CASSLLWDPPEAFF,TGTGCCAGCAGCTTATTGTGGGATCCGCCTGAAGCTTTCTTT
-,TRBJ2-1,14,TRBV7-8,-,CANSRDVPPLEQFF,TGTGCCAACTCCCGGGACGTCCCTCCACTTGAGCAGTTCTTC
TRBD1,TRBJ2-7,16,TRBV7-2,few,CASSLAGDRRFYEQYF,TGTGCCAGCAGCTTAGCTGGGGACAGGCGCTTCTACGAGCAGTACTTC
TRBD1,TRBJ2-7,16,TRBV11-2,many,CASSLMERTGYHEQYF,TGTGCCAGCAGCTTAATGGAGCGGACAGGGTACCACGAGCAGTACTTC
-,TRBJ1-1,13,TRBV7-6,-,CASSSRWNTEAFF,TGTGCCAGCAGCTCCCGATGGAACACTGAAGCTTTCTTT
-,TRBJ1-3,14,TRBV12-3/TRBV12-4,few,CASSLPGDGNTIYF,TGTGCCAGCAGTTTGCCCGGGGATGGAAACACCATATATTTT
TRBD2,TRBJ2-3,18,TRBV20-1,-,CSADSGTSGRGGTDTQYF,TGCAGTGCGGACTCCGGGACTAGCGGGAGGGGCGGCACAGATACGCAGTATTTT
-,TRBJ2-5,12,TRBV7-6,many,CASSSRGETQYF,TGTGCCAGCAGCTCTAGGGGGGAGACCCAGTACTTC
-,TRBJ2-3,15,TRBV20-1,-,CSARVRGGGTDTQYF,TGCAGTGCTAGAGTTAGGGGGGGAGGCACAGATACGCAGTATTTT
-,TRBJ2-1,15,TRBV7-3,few,CASSPSSSSNDEQFF,TGTGCCAGCAGCCCGTCGAGCTCCTCCAACGATGAGCAGTTCTTC
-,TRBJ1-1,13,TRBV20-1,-,CSARDLKESEAFF,TGCAGTGCTAGAGATCTTAAGGAGTCTGAAGCTTTCTTT
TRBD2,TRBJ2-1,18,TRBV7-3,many,CASSPVGVSGSSYNEQFF,TGTGCCAGCAGCCCCGTTGGAGTTAGCGGGAGCTCCTACAATGAGCAGTTCTTC
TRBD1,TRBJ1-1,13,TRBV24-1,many,CATRQGVNTEAFF,TGTGCCACCAGACAGGGGGTGAACACTGAAGCTTTCTTT
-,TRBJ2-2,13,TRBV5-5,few,CASSLAGDGELFF,TGTGCCAGCAGCTTGGCGGGAGACGGGGAGCTGTTTTTT
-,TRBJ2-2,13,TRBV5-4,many,CASSLDGAGELFF,TGTGCCAGCAGCTTGGATGGGGCTGGGGAGCTGTTTTTT
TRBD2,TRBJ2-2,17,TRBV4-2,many,CASSRSSTSGHTGELFF,TGTGCCAGCAGCCGGAGCAGTACTAGCGGGCACACCGGGGAGCTGTTTTTT
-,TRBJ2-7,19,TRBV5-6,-,CASSLAAGEERLSSYEQYF,TGTGCCAGCAGCTTGGCGGCTGGTGAAGAGCGCCTTAGCTCCTACGAGCAGTACTTC
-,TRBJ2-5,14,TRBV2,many,CASSESGSPETQYF,TGTGCCAGCAGTGAGTCAGGGAGCCCAGAGACCCAGTACTTC
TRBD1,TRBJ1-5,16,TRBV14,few,CATSGDRAYSNQPQHF,TGTGCCACCAGCGGGGACAGGGCTTATAGCAATCAGCCCCAGCATTTT
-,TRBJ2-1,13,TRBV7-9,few,CASSPLVPNEQFF,TGTGCCAGCAGCCCCCTAGTTCCCAATGAGCAGTTCTTC
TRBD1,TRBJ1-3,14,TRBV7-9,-,CASSRDRAGNTIYF,TGTGCCAGCAGCCGAGACAGGGCTGGAAACACCATATATTTT
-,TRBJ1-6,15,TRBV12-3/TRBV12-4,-,CASSFTYRANSPLHF,TGTGCCAGCAGTTTTACGTACAGGGCGAATTCACCCCTCCACTTT
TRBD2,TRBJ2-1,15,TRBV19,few,CASSKEGLADNEQFF,TGTGCCAGTAGTAAAGAGGGACTAGCGGACAATGAGCAGTTCTTC
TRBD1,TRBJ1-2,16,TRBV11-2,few,CASSLDITGGLYGYTF,TGTGCCAGCAGCTTAGATATAACAGGGGGCCTCTATGGCTACACCTTC
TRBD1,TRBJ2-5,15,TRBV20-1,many,CSALSGGRAKEAQYF,TGCAGTGCTCTGTCAGGGGGCCGGGCGAAAGAGGCCCAGTACTTC
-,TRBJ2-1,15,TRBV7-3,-,CASSLGASLNNEQFF,TGTGCCAGCAGCTTAGGGGCTAGTCTCAACAATGAGCAGTTCTTC
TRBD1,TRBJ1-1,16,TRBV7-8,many,CASSLAGQGLNTEAFF,TGTGCCAGCAGCTTAGCGGGACAGGGGTTGAACACTGAAGCTTTCTTT
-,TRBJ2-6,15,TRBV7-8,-,CASSSNGAGANVLTF,TGTGCCAGCAGCTCAAACGGGGCTGGGGCCAACGTCCTGACTTTC
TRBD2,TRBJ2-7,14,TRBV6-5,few,CASSRASGGEKQYF,TGTGCCAGCAGTAGGGCTAGCGGGGGGGAAAAGCAGTACTTC
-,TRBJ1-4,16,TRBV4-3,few,CASSQDFTFSGEKLFF,TGCGCCAGCAGCCAAGATTTTACCTTCTCGGGGGAAAAACTGTTTTTT
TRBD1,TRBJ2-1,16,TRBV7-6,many,CASSSRTGETYNEQFF,TGTGCCAGCAGCTCGAGGACAGGGGAGACCTACAATGAGCAGTTCTTC
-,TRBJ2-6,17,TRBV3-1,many,CASSQGRTGSGANVLTF,TGTGCCAGCAGCCAAGGGAGAACAGGGTCTGGGGCCAACGTCCTGACTTTC
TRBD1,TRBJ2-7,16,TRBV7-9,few,CASSLGRTGRQGEQYF,TGTGCCAGCAGCTTAGGGAGGACAGGAAGACAGGGCGAGCAGTACTTC
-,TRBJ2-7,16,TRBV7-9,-,CASSLAPGGRAYEQYF,TGTGCCAGCAGCTTAGCGCCTGGGGGGAGAGCCTACGAGCAGTACTTC
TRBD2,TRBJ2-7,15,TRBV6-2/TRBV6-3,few,CASSPRSSGKSEQYF,TGTGCCAGCAGTCCACGGAGTAGCGGGAAGAGCGAGCAGTACTTC
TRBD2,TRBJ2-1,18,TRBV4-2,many,CASSQEGGSVISYNEQFF,TGTGCCAGCAGCCAAGAGGGGGGGAGTGTGATCAGCTACAATGAGCAGTTCTTC
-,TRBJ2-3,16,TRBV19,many,CASSIDWDPSTDTQYF,TGTGCCAGTAGTATCGACTGGGACCCTAGCACAGATACGCAGTATTTT
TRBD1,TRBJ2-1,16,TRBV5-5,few,CASSPRPGQSYNEQFF,TGTGCCAGCAGCCCGAGACCGGGACAGTCCTACAATGAGCAGTTCTTC
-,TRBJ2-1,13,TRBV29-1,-,CSVGRGSYNEQFF,TGCAGCGTTGGCAGGGGCTCCTACAATGAGCAGTTCTTC
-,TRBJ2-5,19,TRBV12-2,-,CASHLGPGLAGGPPKTQYF,TGTGCAAGTCACTTAGGACCGGGACTAGCGGGAGGGCCTCCGAAGACCCAGTACTTC
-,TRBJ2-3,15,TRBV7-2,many,CASSSQGPGTDTQYF,TGTGCCAGCAGCTCCCAGGGGCCCGGCACAGATACGCAGTATTTT
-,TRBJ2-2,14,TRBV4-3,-,CASSQGTWGGELFF,TGCGCCAGCAGCCAGGGAACTTGGGGCGGGGAGCTGTTTTTT
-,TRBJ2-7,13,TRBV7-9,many,CASSWADRYEQYF,TGTGCCAGCAGTTGGGCGGACAGATACGAGCAGTACTTC
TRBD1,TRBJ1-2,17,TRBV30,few,CAWSALGGQGAMSGYTF,TGTGCCTGGAGTGCCTTAGGAGGACAGGGGGCGATGAGTGGCTACACCTTC
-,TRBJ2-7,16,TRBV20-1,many,CSARDRLSGTTYEQYF,TGCAGTGCTAGAGATCGGTTGTCCGGGACCACCTACGAGCAGTACTTC
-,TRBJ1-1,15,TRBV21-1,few,CASSKGGGKNTEAFF,TGTGCCAGCAGCAAAGGAGGGGGCAAGAACACTGAAGCTTTCTTT
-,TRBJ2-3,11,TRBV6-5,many,CASSYGDTQYF,TGTGCCAGCAGTTACGGAGATACGCAGTATTTT
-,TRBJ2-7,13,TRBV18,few,CASSPTTDSKQYF,TGTGCCAGCTCACCTACTACCGACAGCAAGCAGTACTTC